This paragraph reports one TCR beta chain. Using RNA transcripts as the source, TCR beta CDR3 regions were amplified. During a first-round RT-PCR of the TCR CDR3, the HTBI primer set was used. Using its own MiXCR run on the multiplex PCR reads, TCRdb lists one record per CDR3 protein. The table has around 660,000 distinct CDR3 sequences, nearly 45% seen once. The data derive from a study of T cells in Graves' hyperthyroidism and ophthalmopathy. Material: peripheral blood or thyroid tissue (not recorded which). This clonotype was sampled from an adult man with Graves' disease, either hyperthyroidism or ophthalmopathy (not recorded which).

CDR3 amino acids: CASSVHQTVNTEAFF. Here the CDR3 DNA reads TGTGCCAGCAGTGTTCACCAGACAGTGAACACTGAAGCTTTCTTT. The chain is built from TRBV7-3 and TRBJ1-1, with a possible D match to TRBD1 (5 bases). Trimming shortened V by 6 bases and J by 0 bases, and 14 bases separated the two germline ends. CDR3 length: 15 amino acids. Per germline, CDR1 SGHTA and CDR2 FQGTGA. Looking up the rest from reference TRBV7-3 and TRBJ1-1 gives the full variable domain: GAGVSQTPSNKVTEKGKYVELRCDPISGHTALYWYRQSLGQGPEFLIYFQGTGAADDSGLPNDRFFAVRPEGSVSTLKIQRTERGDSAVYLCASSVHQTVNTEAFFGQGTRLTVV.